Listed below are T cell receptor beta chains from one sample, sequenced in a study of cytomegalovirus exposure and HLA in healthy donors. Here immunoSEQ multiplex PCR was the method, and the copy in TCRdb shows in-frame clones only, minus some. The data hold some 150,000 clones, with approximately 80% observed a single time. The source material was PBMCs. These receptors were collected from a woman aged 18-35 years in good health and CMV-seronegative. The conserved cysteine and the conserved F or W are not part of the CDR3 here. Each record gives: V gene, clone size, CDR3 length, J gene, CDR3 protein. Expanded clones are given a class, and other clones once, few, many or no size at all.

TRBV5-4	few	12	TRBJ2-3	ASSTYGGTDTQY
TRBV18	NA	13	TRBJ2-1	ASSRSGRDYNEQF
TRBV11-2	NA	14	TRBJ2-7	ASSLEGAGGGYEQY
TRBV4-3	NA	12	TRBJ1-1	ASSQDHRNTEAF
TRBV6-1	NA	12	TRBJ1-5	ASSWDSHNQPQH
TRBV25-1	NA	11	TRBJ1-1	ASLDSLLNEAF
TRBV10-3	NA	13	TRBJ2-7	AISEASGVSYEQY
TRBV14	NA	14	TRBJ2-2	ASSHPRPQGAGELF
TRBV11-3	few	13	TRBJ2-1	ASSTSGNSYNEQF
TRBV4-1	NA	15	TRBJ2-3	ASSQPRRAEITDTQY
TRBV11-2	NA	13	TRBJ1-3	ASSSTGNSGNTIY
TRBV18	once	11	TRBJ2-2	ASSPPGGLELF
TRBV7-9	NA	15	TRBJ2-1	SSSRNSGWSSYNEQF
TRBV11-3	NA	13	TRBJ2-1	ASSLLGQGIYEQF
TRBV6-1	NA	14	TRBJ1-1	ASSEWDNDGNTEAF
TRBV4-1	NA	11	NA	ASSPDTSYEQY
TRBV7-8	NA	11	TRBJ2-5	ASSLDSQETQY
TRBV10-2	NA	13	TRBJ2-1	ASRIGGSSYNEQF
TRBV10-3	few	12	TRBJ2-7	AIRAGQGGYEQY
TRBV9	NA	11	TRBJ2-7	ASSVGQGDEQY
TRBV13	NA	12	TRBJ1-6	ASAFGGNNSPLH
TRBV15	NA	11	TRBJ1-1	ATSRTDNTEAF
TRBV5-1	NA	13	TRBJ2-3	ASTRTGGEADTQY
TRBV6-1	once	15	TRBJ1-2	ASSEATGGFSYYGYT
TRBV28	NA	11	TRBJ2-7	ASRIGRAYEQY
TRBV11-2	NA	13	TRBJ2-6	ASSLVWAGANVLT
TRBV11-3	NA	16	TRBJ2-5	ASSLGGQGFVLQETQY
TRBV5-6	NA	14	TRBJ1-5	ASSLGPQTGNQPQH
TRBV6-1	NA	11	TRBJ2-1	ASSEETGLAQF
TRBV5-1	NA	15	TRBJ2-7	ASSLSGTSGRAGEQY
TRBV6-1	NA	13	TRBJ1-2	ASSEPGYSNYGYT
TRBV7-9	NA	12	TRBJ1-2	SSSLSDPGGGYT
TRBV21-1	NA	15	TRBJ2-7	ASSSTGTGTSSYEQY
TRBV19	NA	13	TRBJ2-1	ASTKDRGRENEQF
TRBV6-4	NA	13	TRBJ2-3	ASSEGGQATDTQY
TRBV15	few	18	TRBJ2-5	ATSRTVGREGGEGQETQY
TRBV10-3	NA	13	TRBJ1-3	AIRSDISSGNTIY
TRBV6-6	once	14	TRBJ2-7	ASSSGGEEISYEQY
TRBV10-3	few	12	TRBJ2-7	AIRVAEFTYEQY
TRBV7-8	NA	12	TRBJ2-7	ASYGGGTSYEQY
TRBV6-1	few	12	TRBJ2-1	ASKPGLGYNEQF
TRBV5-1	few	12	TRBJ2-3	ASSLEASGDTQY
TRBV11-2	NA	11	TRBJ2-1	ALQWEGSNEQF
TRBV28	NA	13	TRBJ1-1	ASTFSGPMNTEAF
TRBV28	NA	12	TRBJ2-1	ASSWGVQKGEQF
TRBV27	NA	14	TRBJ2-1	ASSPRGTSGFDEQF
TRBV6-6	NA	13	TRBJ2-2	ASSQTPTGTGELF
TRBV4-2	NA	14	TRBJ2-5	ASSQSGRGGQETQY
TRBV29-1	NA	12	TRBJ2-5	SAPQESYQETQY
TRBV13	NA	14	TRBJ2-7	ASSARTSGGSYEQY
TRBV28	NA	12	TRBJ2-1	ASGATGDYNEQF
TRBV4-2	NA	12	TRBJ2-1	ASSREGGYNEQF
TRBV5-4	NA	12	TRBJ1-2	ASRDNRGIYGYT
TRBV5-1	once	12	TRBJ2-1	ASSLAAGGNEQF